Listed below are T cell receptor beta chains from one sample, sequenced in a study of beta chain features in type 1 diabetes. The repertoire was sequenced with immunoSEQ multiplex PCR; TCRdb's copy has only in-frame clones and lacks some. The table lists under 200,000 clones, 8% to 9.5% of them singletons. Source material: central memory CD4+ T cells from blood. All receptors derive from a woman between 18 and 29 years old with type 1 diabetes. Each CDR3 is given with its conserved first and last residue. The D gene is left open where the match is weak. A row's size may be missing; if present it is once, few, many or a size class.

J | D | size | V | CDR3 | DNA
TRBJ1-1 | TRBD1 | few | TRBV27 | CASQGQLNTEAFF | TGTGCCAGCCAGGGACAGCTGAACACTGAAGCTTTCTTT
TRBJ1-6 | NA | few | TRBV19 | CASSIGGSGSPLHF | TGTGCCAGTAGTATTGGAGGGTCAGGGTCACCCCTCCACTTT
TRBJ2-7 | TRBD1 | few | TRBV28 | CASSFIGTGVPKRSSYEQYF | TGTGCCAGCAGTTTTATTGGGACAGGGGTTCCAAAAAGGAGCTCCTACGAGCAGTACTTC
TRBJ2-4 | NA | NA | TRBV19 | CASSRTAVAKNIQYF | TGTGCCAGTAGTCGGACAGCCGTAGCCAAAAACATTCAGTACTTC
TRBJ2-3 | TRBD2 | NA | TRBV6-1 | CASSVGLANTDTQYF | TGTGCCAGCAGTGTGGGACTAGCGAACACAGATACGCAGTATTTT
TRBJ1-1 | NA | NA | TRBV4-3 | CASSQETPGHTEAFF | TGCGCCAGCAGCCAAGAGACACCCGGCCACACTGAAGCTTTCTTT
TRBJ2-4 | TRBD2 | few | TRBV23-1 | CASRGWAGGLGGKNIQYF | TGCGCCAGCCGTGGGTGGGCGGGGGGCCTTGGGGGCAAAAACATTCAGTACTTC
TRBJ1-5 | TRBD1 | few | TRBV2 | CASSKGTGGNQPQHF | TGTGCCAGCAGCAAAGGGACAGGGGGTAACCAGCCCCAGCATTTT
TRBJ2-3 | NA | few | TRBV7-9 | CASSPDSGRGTDTQYF | TGTGCCAGCAGCCCCGACTCCGGGAGAGGCACAGATACGCAGTATTTT
TRBJ1-1 | NA | few | TRBV9 | CASSQMNTEAFF | TGTGCCAGCAGCCAAATGAACACTGAAGCTTTCTTT
TRBJ1-1 | NA | few | TRBV6-5 | CASRPTGNTEAFF | TGTGCCAGCAGGCCGACAGGGAACACTGAAGCTTTCTTT
TRBJ1-3 | TRBD1 | few | TRBV7-9 | CASSLQGASGNTIYF | TGTGCCAGCAGCCTTCAGGGGGCCTCTGGAAACACCATATATTTT
TRBJ1-1 | NA | few | TRBV6-6 | CASTRNTEAFF | TGTGCCAGCACTAGGAACACTGAAGCTTTCTTT
TRBJ1-4 | NA | few | TRBV5-6 | CASSLQFNEKLFF | TGTGCCAGCAGTCTACAGTTCAACGAAAAACTGTTTTTT
TRBJ2-6 | NA | NA | TRBV5-1 | CASSLRSGANVLTF | TGCGCCAGCAGCTTGCGCTCTGGGGCCAACGTCCTGACTTTC
TRBJ2-1 | NA | few | TRBV19 | CASSIEARVGEQFF | TGTGCCAGTAGTATAGAGGCGAGAGTCGGGGAGCAGTTCTTC
TRBJ1-5 | NA | few | TRBV6-5 | CASSQQANQPQHF | TGTGCCAGCAGTCAACAGGCCAATCAGCCCCAGCATTTT
TRBJ1-2 | NA | few | TRBV10-3 | CAISDNRVLGYTF | TGTGCCATCAGTGACAACAGGGTACTTGGCTACACCTTC
TRBJ2-7 | NA | NA | TRBV5-1 | CASSLSQAPQSSYEQYF | TGCGCCAGCAGCTTGTCGCAGGCACCCCAGAGCTCCTACGAGCAGTACTTC
TRBJ2-3 | NA | few | TRBV7-7 | CASSRDSTDTQYF | TGTGCCAGCAGCCGGGACTCCACAGATACGCAGTATTTT
TRBJ2-1 | NA | many | TRBV19 | CASSPVSDEQFF | TGTGCCAGTAGCCCCGTTTCGGATGAGCAGTTCTTC
TRBJ2-3 | NA | few | TRBV14 | CASSHSGGNTQYF | TGTGCCAGCAGCCACTCTGGGGGGAATACGCAGTATTTT
TRBJ2-3 | TRBD2 | many | TRBV5-1 | CASSPGLLTDTQYF | TGCGCCAGCAGCCCGGGACTATTAACAGATACGCAGTATTTT
TRBJ2-1 | TRBD2 | few | TRBV5-4 | CASSLGEGEQFF | TGTGCCAGCAGCTTGGGGGAGGGAGAGCAGTTCTTC
TRBJ2-7 | NA | NA | TRBV27 | CASSLGTKGYEQYF | TGTGCCAGCAGTTTGGGAACAAAGGGGTACGAGCAGTACTTC
TRBJ1-5 | NA | few | TRBV11-2 | CASSPPGGQPQHF | TGTGCCAGCAGCCCCCCGGGGGGTCAGCCCCAGCATTTT
TRBJ1-1 | NA | few | TRBV18 | CASSPPGWGDTEAFF | TGTGCCAGCTCACCCCCAGGGTGGGGGGACACTGAAGCTTTCTTT
TRBJ2-7 | TRBD1 | NA | TRBV5-1 | CASSLPRDSLEQYF | TGCGCCAGCAGCTTGCCCCGGGACAGCCTCGAGCAGTACTTC
TRBJ2-7 | NA | NA | TRBV14 | CASSHLGSKNYEQYF | TGTGCCAGCAGCCACCTCGGGTCTAAGAACTACGAGCAGTACTTC
TRBJ2-7 | TRBD2 | few | TRBV10-3 | CAISGLAGGYEQYF | TGTGCCATCAGTGGTTTAGCGGGGGGCTATGAGCAGTACTTC
TRBJ2-1 | TRBD1 | NA | TRBV7-2 | CASRTGSSYNEQFF | TGTGCCAGCAGGACAGGGTCGTCCTACAATGAGCAGTTCTTC
TRBJ2-7 | NA | few | TRBV2 | CASSGGTVEQYF | TGTGCCAGCAGTGGCGGGACAGTCGAGCAGTACTTC
TRBJ1-4 | NA | NA | TRBV7-2 | CASSFSTGSSEKLFF | TGTGCCAGCAGCTTTTCCACCGGGTCTAGTGAAAAACTGTTTTTT
TRBJ1-6 | NA | NA | TRBV5-1 | CASSRREGKYSPLHF | TGCGCCAGCAGCCGACGGGAAGGGAAATACTCACCCCTCCACTTT
TRBJ2-3 | NA | NA | TRBV29-1 | CSVVGPVDGSTDTQYF | TGCAGCGTTGTGGGGCCGGTGGACGGCTCCACAGATACGCAGTATTTT
TRBJ2-2 | NA | few | TRBV7-9 | CASSPPGANTGELFF | TGTGCCAGCAGCCCCCCAGGTGCGAACACCGGGGAGCTGTTTTTT
TRBJ2-1 | TRBD2 | NA | TRBV7-2 | CASSLVLAGARFYNEQFF | TGTGCCAGCAGCTTAGTTCTAGCGGGGGCCCGGTTTTACAATGAGCAGTTCTTC
TRBJ2-7 | TRBD1 | few | TRBV10-3 | CAISEQGYEQYF | TGTGCCATCAGTGAACAGGGGTACGAGCAGTACTTC
TRBJ2-7 | TRBD2 | few | TRBV19 | CASSTQLASSYEQYF | TGTGCCAGTAGTACACAACTAGCGTCCTCCTACGAGCAGTACTTC
TRBJ2-7 | TRBD2 | NA | TRBV4-3 | CASSQDSRREFSYEQYF | TGCGCCAGCAGCCAAGATTCCCGGCGGGAGTTCTCCTACGAGCAGTACTTC
TRBJ1-1 | NA | NA | TRBV28 | CASSFRGGLKAFF | TGTGCCAGCAGCTTCCGGGGGGGGCTCAAAGCTTTCTTT
TRBJ1-1 | NA | few | TRBV4-3 | CASSQAQRTEAFF | TGCGCCAGCAGCCAGGCGCAGAGGACTGAAGCTTTCTTT
TRBJ2-2 | TRBD1 | many | TRBV29-1 | CSVDDRDTGELFF | TGCAGCGTTGATGACAGGGACACCGGGGAGCTGTTTTTT